The 27 T cell receptor beta chains below were found in one sample sequenced in a study of T-cell reconstitution after alpha-beta-depleted transplantation in children. This sample's TCRbeta library carried unique molecular identifier barcodes. From the PCR reads, TCRdb called clonotypes with MiXCR, one entry per CDR3 protein. The sample has about a million distinct CDR3 sequences, 25% to 35% seen once. The source material was PBMCs, mostly from graft donor cells, sampled 360 days after TCRalphabeta/CD19-depleted stem cell transplant. The receptors were gathered from a boy less than two years old who had a stem cell transplant for SCID, so the T cells may come from the graft donor.

The chain joins TRBV5-4 to TRBJ2-3, with 15 nucleotides matching TRBD2. The V gene end was trimmed by 4 bases and the J gene end by 1 base; junction bases not matched to a gene: 4. CDR1 is SGHNT and CDR2 is YYREEE in the germline V gene (reference sequence). This CDR3 region has 17 residues. The CDR3 loop is CASSPWTSGGGTDTQYF. DNA of the CDR3: TGTGCCAGCAGCCCATGGACTAGCGGGGGGGGCACAGATACGCAGTATTTT.

The sample holds a few counts of this clonotype. This rearrangement joins TRBV18 to TRBJ2-3; D possibly uses TRBD1 or TRBD2 (5 bases each). This CDR3 region has 15 residues. Trimming shortened V by 5 bases and J by 3 bases, and 15 bases separated the two germline ends. Per the germline V gene, CDR1 is KGHSH and CDR2 is LQKENI. The CDR3: CASSTLPGTTDTQYF. The CDR3, as DNA: TGTGCCAGCTCAACACTCCCGGGGACGACAGATACGCAGTATTTT.

With regard to this clonotype: This may come from a read error, since a much larger clone is one base off. The chain joins TRBV11-2 to TRBJ2-2; the D gene is possibly TRBD1 (5 bases). CDR3 size: 13 residues. Germline lookup yields CDR1 SGHAT and CDR2 FQNNGV. V lost 5 bases and J 5 bases, leaving 9 bases between the germline ends. The CDR3 DNA reads as TGTGCCAGCAGCGGGTCAGGGACCGGGGAGCTGTTTTTT. Its protein is CASSGSGTGELFF.

The V gene is TRBV6-4, the J gene TRBJ2-1, with D unclear. Trimming cost V 1 base and J 2 bases, with 9 bases left between them. There are 15 residues in the CDR3. Germline CDR1 and CDR2: MRHNA and SNTAGT. The CDR3 sequence is CASSDLGRAYNEQFF. DNA for the CDR3: TGTGCCAGCAGTGACTTGGGCAGAGCCTACAATGAGCAGTTCTTC.

This clonotype turned up a few times. The chain combines TRBV5-5 with TRBJ2-1; D is possibly TRBD1 or TRBD2 (5 bases each). The CDR3 length is 13 residues. Per germline, CDR1 SGHKS and CDR2 YYEKEE (reference sequence). The germline V and J ends were trimmed by 2 bases and 8 bases, with 11 bases remaining between them. The CDR3 here is CASSLEGYDEQFF. DNA of the CDR3: TGTGCCAGCAGCTTAGAGGGGTACGATGAGCAGTTCTTC.

The rearrangement joins TRBV12-3 or TRBV12-4 to TRBJ2-7; possibly TRBD1 for D (6 bases). This CDR3 has 15 residues. With 10 bases removed from V and 0 bases from J, the gap between germline ends came to 19 bases. CDR3 in amino acids: CATQRDIDPSYEQYF. CDR3 coding DNA: TGTGCCACCCAACGGGACATTGACCCCTCCTACGAGCAGTACTTC.

This clonotype was observed a few times. The chain combines TRBV4-2 with TRBJ2-1; 9 bases align to TRBD2. CDR3 length equals 16 residues. Germline CDR1 reads LGHNA; CDR2 reads YNFKEQ. Losses at the gene ends were 3 bases for V and 6 bases for J; bases not matched to a gene: 9. CDR3: CASSHPLVRGGNEQFF. The CDR3 DNA sequence: TGTGCCAGCAGCCATCCCTTAGTGCGGGGGGGCAATGAGCAGTTCTTC.

The rearrangement links TRBV5-1 to TRBJ2-2, with unresolved D. The length of the CDR3 is 18 residues. V lost 0 bases to trimming and J lost 1 base, with 16 bases between them. Germline V gene sequence: CDR1 SGHRS, CDR2 YFSETQ. Written as DNA, the CDR3 is TGCGCCAGCAGCTTGGGATATTCGGGCGGTGTGAACACCGGGGAGCTGTTTTTT. Translated: CASSLGYSGGVNTGELFF.

The V gene is TRBV7-9, the J gene TRBJ1-5; weak D call: TRBD1 (5 bases). V lost 6 bases, J lost 2 bases, and 11 bases lay in between. Germline V gene lookup returns CDR1 SEHNR and CDR2 FQNEAQ (reference sequence). The CDR3 is 14 residues long. The CDR3, as DNA: TGTGCCAGCAGTTTCGCGGGGGGCAATCAGCCCCAGCATTTT. Protein: CASSFAGGNQPQHF. The variable domain in full, completed from reference TRBV7-9 and TRBJ1-5, reads DTGVSQNPRHKITKRGQNVTFRCDPISEHNRLYWYRQTLGQGPEFLTYFQNEAQLEKSRLLSDRFSAERPKGSFSTLEIQRTEQGDSAMYLCASSFAGGNQPQHFGDGTRLSIL.

This clonotype occurred a few times. The rearrangement uses TRBV11-2 and TRBJ1-5; no definite D call. The CDR3 totals 13 residues. V gave up 4 bases and J gave up 6 bases, with 10 bases separating them. Germline V gene lookup returns CDR1 SGHAT and CDR2 FQNNGV. In DNA, the CDR3 is TGTGCCAGCAGCTACTATGAAGGTCAGCCCCAGCATTTT. Its translation: CASSYYEGQPQHF.

V and J are TRBV3-1 and TRBJ2-1; D is tentatively TRBD1 or TRBD2 (5 bases each). The germline V and J ends were trimmed by 1 base and 13 bases, with 14 bases remaining between them. From germline, CDR1 is LGHDT and CDR2 YNNKEL (reference sequence). The CDR3 is 13 amino acids. CDR3 nucleotides: TGTGCCAGCAGCCAAGTGGGGGAACCGGTACAGTTCTTC. Its translation is CASSQVGEPVQFF.

This clonotype turned up a few times. The rearrangement links TRBV20-1 to TRBJ2-2; 12 bases map to TRBD2. With V trimmed by 5 bases and J by 7 bases, 11 bases remained unmatched. The germline gives CDR1 DFQATT, CDR2 SNEGSKA (reference sequence). CDR3 size: 16 residues. The DNA of the CDR3 is TGCAGTGCTTACCTCCTAGCGGGGGGGCAAGTCGGGGAGCTGTTTTTT. It translates to CSAYLLAGGQVGELFF.

This clonotype occurred a few times. The chain has TRBV29-1 and TRBJ1-2; tentatively, D is TRBD1 (6 bases). The CDR3 spans 12 residues. The V gene lost 6 bases and the J gene lost 8 bases, with 16 bases spanning the gap. CDR1 is SQVTM, CDR2 ANQGSEA, per germline. CDR3 residues: CSVAVGASGYTF. The CDR3 DNA follows: TGCAGCGTCGCCGTGGGGGCGTCAGGCTACACCTTC.

This clonotype was counted only a few times. V is TRBV6-5 and J is TRBJ2-5; 8 positions match TRBD2. The CDR3 totals 14 residues. The germline V gene encodes CDR1 MNHEY and CDR2 SVGAGI. J gave up 10 bases and V 2 bases, and 9 bases lay outside the gene matches. The CDR3 region is CASSYEAGAQHQYF. The CDR3 coding sequence is TGTGCCAGCAGTTACGAAGCGGGGGCCCAACACCAGTACTTC.

The chain uses TRBV20-1 and TRBJ2-1, with 10 bases fitting TRBD1. With V trimmed by 1 base and J by 3 bases, 3 bases remained unmatched. CDR1 is DFQATT and CDR2 is SNEGSKA in the germline V gene (reference sequence). The CDR3 consists of 15 residues. Here the CDR3 reads CSARAWDRGYNEQFF. The CDR3 coding sequence is TGCAGTGCTAGAGCTTGGGACAGGGGCTACAATGAGCAGTTCTTC.

V gene TRBV11-1 combines with J gene TRBJ2-1; 8 bases match TRBD1. CDR1 is SGHAT and CDR2 is FQDESV in the germline V gene (reference sequence). V was clipped by 2 bases and J by 8 bases; unmatched bases: 11. This CDR3 contains 16 residues. In DNA, the CDR3 is TGTGCCAGCAGCTTACGTTACAGGGGGATTAGGGATGAGCAGTTCTTC. This sequence encodes CASSLRYRGIRDEQFF.

This clonotype was seen a few times. CDR3 amino acids: CASSPLIRSDTEAFF. The CDR3 DNA follows: TGCGCCAGCAGCCCACTAATCAGGTCGGACACTGAAGCTTTCTTT. The rearrangement links TRBV5-1 to TRBJ1-1; D call uncertain. V dropped 4 bases and J dropped 3 bases, with 16 bases sitting between them. The CDR3 loop spans 15 amino acids. Germline-derived CDR1 and CDR2 are SGHRS and YFSETQ.

The V call is TRBV12-3 or TRBV12-4, the J call TRBJ2-1, with TRBD2 identical over 9 bases. With 7 bases clipped from V and 5 bases from J, the junction kept 3 bases outside the gene matches. The CDR3 spans 13 residues. CDR3 sequence (DNA): TGTGCCAGCACAGGACTAGCGCACAATGAGCAGTTCTTC. Its translation is CASTGLAHNEQFF.

The chain employs TRBV25-1 and TRBJ2-6; 9 positions match TRBD1. CDR1 is MGHDK, CDR2 SYGVNS, per germline. The CDR3 runs to 19 residues. The J segment lost 0 bases and the V segment lost 3 bases, leaving 9 bases of the junction unmatched. The CDR3 nucleotides are TGTGCCAGCAGTGACCCCGGGACAGGGAGATCCTCTGGGGCCAACGTCCTGACTTTC. Translated: CASSDPGTGRSSGANVLTF.

The table lists this clonotype with a few counts. The chain couples TRBV29-1 to TRBJ1-1; a possible D gene is TRBD1 (5 bases). The germline CDR1 and CDR2 sequences are SQVTM and ANQGSEA. The CDR3 runs 12 residues. The V and J ends lost 3 bases and 7 bases respectively, with 12 bases between them. CDR3 in DNA: TGCAGCGTTGAGGTCGTAGGGGTTGAAGCTTTCTTT. Residues: CSVEVVGVEAFF.

J is TRBJ2-4 and V is TRBV20-1, with D unclear. V gave up 7 bases and J gave up 0 bases, with 10 bases separating them. The CDR3 sequence is 13 residues long. Looked up from germline, CDR1 is DFQATT and CDR2 is SNEGSKA (reference sequence). CDR3 region: CSGLERAKNIQYF. The CDR3, as DNA: TGCAGTGGGTTGGAGAGAGCCAAAAACATTCAGTACTTC.

This clonotype has a handful of counts. The J gene is TRBJ2-7, the V gene TRBV28; D is perhaps TRBD1 (5 bases). CDR1 and CDR2 (germline): MDHEN, SYDVKM. The CDR3 runs to 15 residues. V dropped 2 bases and J dropped 5 bases, with 16 bases sitting between them. DNA for the CDR3: TGTGCCAGCAGTTTAGTTGGGGCCTCTTTCCACGAGCAGTACTTC. It yields the protein CASSLVGASFHEQYF.

V usage is TRBV12-3 or TRBV12-4 and J usage is TRBJ2-3; D possibly corresponds to TRBD1 (6 bases). The CDR3 is 13 amino acids. V was pared by 10 bases and J by 6 bases, with 17 bases between. CDR3 region: CATSSLRGDTQYF. CDR3 nucleotide sequence: TGTGCCACCAGCTCCTTGAGGGGGGATACGCAGTATTTT.

The chain uses TRBV11-2 and TRBJ2-3, with 9 bases identical to TRBD1. This CDR3 is 17 amino acids long. With V trimmed by 2 bases and J by 3 bases, 9 bases remained unmatched. Looked up from germline, CDR1 is SGHAT and CDR2 is FQNNGV. Here the CDR3 DNA reads TGTGCCAGCAGCTTATCGTACAGGGGGCCCAGAACAGATACGCAGTATTTT. Its protein product is CASSLSYRGPRTDTQYF.

The J gene is TRBJ1-5, the V gene TRBV28, with 7 bases fitting TRBD1. J lost 3 bases, V lost 1 base, and 24 bases had no gene match. The CDR3 runs to 22 residues. Germline lookup yields CDR1 MDHEN and CDR2 SYDVKM. CDR3 DNA sequence: TGTGCCAGCAGTTTATCCCTATGGGCCTCCGACAGGCCAAGGGGGCACAATCAGCCCCAGCATTTT. As protein: CASSLSLWASDRPRGHNQPQHF.

The genes are TRBV19 and TRBJ2-1, with D tentatively TRBD1 or TRBD2 (7 bases each). The V end was cut by 8 bases, the J end by 1 base, with 15 bases between. Germline CDR1 is LNHDA and CDR2 is SQIVND (reference sequence). There are 15 residues in the CDR3. In DNA, the CDR3 is TGTGCCAGTGGGCAGGGGGGGCGGTCCTACAATGAGCAGTTCTTC. Translating gives CASGQGGRSYNEQFF.

This clonotype has only a few counts. V usage is TRBV12-3 or TRBV12-4 and J usage is TRBJ1-6, with TRBD1 matching over 9 bases. J was trimmed by 5 bases and V by 6 bases; bases with no gene match: 2. There are 14 residues in the CDR3. The CDR3 DNA sequence: TGTGCCAGCAGCACAGGGGGCGATAATTCACCCCTCCACTTT. Translated, it gives CASSTGGDNSPLHF.